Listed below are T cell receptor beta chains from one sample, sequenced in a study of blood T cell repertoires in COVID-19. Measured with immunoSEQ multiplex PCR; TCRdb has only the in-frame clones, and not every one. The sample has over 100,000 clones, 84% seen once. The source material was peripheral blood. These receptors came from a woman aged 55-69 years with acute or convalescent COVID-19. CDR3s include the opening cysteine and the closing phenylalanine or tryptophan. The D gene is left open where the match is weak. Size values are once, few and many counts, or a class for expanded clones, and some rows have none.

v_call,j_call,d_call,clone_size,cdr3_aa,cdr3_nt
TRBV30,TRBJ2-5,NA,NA,CAWAGLGKETQYF,TGTGCCTGGGCGGGACTGGGGAAAGAGACCCAGTACTTC
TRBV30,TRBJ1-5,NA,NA,CAWNEGIVNQPQHF,TGTGCCTGGAACGAGGGAATAGTGAATCAGCCCCAGCATTTT
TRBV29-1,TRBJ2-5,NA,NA,CSVRTLGETQYF,TGCAGCGTGAGGACTCTTGGGGAGACCCAGTACTTC
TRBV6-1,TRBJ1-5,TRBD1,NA,CASSDRGDIQPQHF,TGTGCCAGCAGTGACAGGGGGGATATTCAGCCCCAGCATTTT
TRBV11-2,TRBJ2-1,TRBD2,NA,CASSLRGLVDEQFF,TGTGCCAGCAGCCTCCGTGGACTAGTTGATGAGCAGTTCTTC
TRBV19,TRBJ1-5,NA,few,CASTLDGWWAEGNQPQHF,TGTGCCAGTACCCTCGACGGATGGTGGGCAGAAGGCAATCAGCCCCAGCATTTT
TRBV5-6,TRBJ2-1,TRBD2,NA,CASSLPGGTTHEQFF,TGTGCCAGCAGCCTACCCGGGGGGACCACCCATGAGCAGTTCTTC
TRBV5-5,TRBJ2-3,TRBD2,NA,CASRRLPSGANTDTQYF,TGTGCCAGCAGACGACTACCCAGCGGGGCTAACACAGATACGCAGTATTTT
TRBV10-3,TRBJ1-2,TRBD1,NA,CAIRGQGSDGYTF,TGTGCCATCAGGGGACAGGGTTCGGATGGCTACACCTTC
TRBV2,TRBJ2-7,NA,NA,CASSDPDYRVTYEQYF,TGTGCCAGCAGTGACCCCGATTACAGGGTTACCTACGAGCAGTACTTC
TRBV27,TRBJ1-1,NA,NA,CASSYGGRGLNTEAFF,TGTGCCAGCAGTTACGGGGGGCGGGGGTTGAACACTGAAGCTTTCTTT
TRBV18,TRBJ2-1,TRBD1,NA,CASSPGTGVQNEQFF,TGTGCCAGCTCACCCGGGACAGGGGTCCAAAATGAGCAGTTCTTC
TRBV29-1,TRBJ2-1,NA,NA,CSVGPAGTYNEQFF,TGCAGCGTCGGCCCGGCAGGGACCTACAATGAGCAGTTCTTC
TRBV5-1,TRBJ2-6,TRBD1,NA,CASSSGQGNSGANVLTF,TGCGCCAGCAGCTCTGGACAGGGGAATTCTGGGGCCAACGTCCTGACTTTC
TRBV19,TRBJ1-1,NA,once,CASSIAPSPEAFF,TGTGCCAGTAGTATAGCGCCGAGCCCTGAAGCTTTCTTT
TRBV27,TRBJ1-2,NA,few,CASTSRETNGYTF,TGTGCCAGCACATCTCGAGAAACCAACGGCTACACCTTC
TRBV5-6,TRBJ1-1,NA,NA,CASSYRGTEAFF,TGTGCCAGCAGCTACCGGGGGACTGAAGCTTTCTTT
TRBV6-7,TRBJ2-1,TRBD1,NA,CASINRGPHNEQFF,TGTGCCAGCATCAACAGGGGGCCCCACAATGAGCAGTTCTTC
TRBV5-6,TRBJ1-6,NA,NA,CASSLRGGSYNSPLHF,TGTGCCAGCAGCTTACGAGGAGGGTCCTATAATTCACCCCTCCACTTT
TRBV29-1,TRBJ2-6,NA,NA,CSVGTSPSGANVLTF,TGCAGCGTAGGGACATCACCATCTGGGGCCAACGTCCTGACTTTC
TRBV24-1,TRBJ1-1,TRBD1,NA,CATQGEVYTEAFF,TGTGCCACCCAGGGGGAGGTGTACACTGAAGCTTTCTTT
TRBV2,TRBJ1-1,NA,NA,CASSLQGHNTEAFF,TGTGCCAGCAGCCTACAGGGCCATAACACTGAAGCTTTCTTT
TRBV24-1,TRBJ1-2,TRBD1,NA,CATSEGQWVGYTF,TGTGCCACCAGTGAGGGACAGTGGGTTGGCTACACCTTC
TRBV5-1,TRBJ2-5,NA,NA,CASSFSPGEKETQYF,TGCGCCAGCTCCTTTAGCCCGGGAGAAAAAGAGACCCAGTACTTC
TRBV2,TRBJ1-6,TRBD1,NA,CASSAQGIVNSPLHF,TGTGCCAGCAGTGCACAGGGGATCGTTAATTCACCCCTCCACTTT
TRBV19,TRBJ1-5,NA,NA,CASSILEGGGRPQHF,TGTGCCAGTAGTATATTGGAAGGGGGGGGTAGGCCCCAGCATTTT
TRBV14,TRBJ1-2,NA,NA,CASSPGRSYGYTF,TGTGCCAGCAGCCCCGGGAGGAGCTATGGCTACACCTTC
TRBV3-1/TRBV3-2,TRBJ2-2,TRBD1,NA,CASSSYTGTGNGELFF,TGTGCCAGCAGCTCATACACCGGGACAGGGAACGGGGAGCTGTTTTTT
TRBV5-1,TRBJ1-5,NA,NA,CASSLEYGGEPQHF,TGCGCCAGCAGCTTGGAGTACGGTGGTGAGCCCCAGCATTTT
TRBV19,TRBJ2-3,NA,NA,CASSLTGSTDTQYF,TGTGCCAGTAGTCTAACGGGGAGCACAGATACGCAGTATTTT
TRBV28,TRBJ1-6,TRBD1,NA,CASSLGTGDGSPLHF,TGTGCCAGCAGTTTAGGGACAGGGGACGGTTCACCCCTCCACTTT
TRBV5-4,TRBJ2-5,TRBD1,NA,CASSPPGQLQETQYF,TGTGCCAGCAGCCCTCCGGGACAGCTTCAAGAGACCCAGTACTTC
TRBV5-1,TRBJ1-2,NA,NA,CASSQGVNGYTF,TGCGCCAGCAGCCAAGGGGTGAATGGCTACACCTTC
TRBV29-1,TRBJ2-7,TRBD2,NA,CSVLSTSGGSAYEQYF,TGCAGCGTCCTCTCGACTAGCGGGGGATCGGCCTACGAGCAGTACTTC
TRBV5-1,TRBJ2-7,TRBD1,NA,CASSLQGVPYEQYF,TGCGCCAGCAGCTTACAGGGGGTTCCCTACGAGCAGTACTTC
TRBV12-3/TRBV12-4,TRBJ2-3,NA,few,CASTVTDTQYF,TGTGCCAGCACCGTCACAGATACGCAGTATTTT
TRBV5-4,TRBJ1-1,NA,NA,CASSVGQLNTEAFF,TGTGCCAGCAGCGTAGGACAGTTGAACACTGAAGCTTTCTTT
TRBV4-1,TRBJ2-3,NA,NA,CASSQGDGGGSADTQYF,TGCGCCAGCAGCCAAGGGGACGGGGGTGGAAGTGCAGATACGCAGTATTTT
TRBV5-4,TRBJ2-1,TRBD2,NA,CASSFGGEQFF,TGTGCCAGCAGCTTCGGGGGGGAGCAGTTCTTC
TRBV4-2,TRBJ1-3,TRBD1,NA,CASSQEVMLEGARGNTIYF,TGTGCCAGCAGCCAAGAAGTCATGCTTGAGGGGGCGAGGGGAAACACCATATATTTT
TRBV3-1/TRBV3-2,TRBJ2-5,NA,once,CASSQYMQETQYF,TGTGCCAGCAGCCAATACATGCAAGAGACCCAGTACTTC
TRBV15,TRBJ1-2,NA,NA,CATSRNNLPGQGGYTF,TGTGCCACCAGCAGAAATAATTTACCGGGACAAGGGGGCTACACCTTC
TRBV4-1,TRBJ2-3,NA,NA,CASSQGGTGTQYF,TGCGCCAGCAGCCAAGGTGGTACAGGGACGCAGTATTTT
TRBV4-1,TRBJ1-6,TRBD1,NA,CASSRGQASSYNSPLHF,TGCGCCAGCAGCCGCGGACAGGCGAGCTCCTATAATTCACCCCTCCACTTT
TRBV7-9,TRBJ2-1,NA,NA,CASSSPRVETFF,TGTGCCAGCAGCTCCCCCAGGGTAGAGACGTTCTTC
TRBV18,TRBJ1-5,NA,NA,CASSPGSDQPQHF,TGTGCCAGCTCACCAGGGAGCGATCAGCCCCAGCATTTT
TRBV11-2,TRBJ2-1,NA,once,CASTLRGNNEQFF,TGTGCCAGCACCCTCAGGGGCAACAATGAGCAGTTCTTC
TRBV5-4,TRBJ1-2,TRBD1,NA,CASSSPTTGVGWYGYTF,TGTGCCAGCAGCTCCCCCACCACAGGGGTAGGATGGTATGGCTACACCTTC
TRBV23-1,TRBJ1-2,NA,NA,CASSQKGQSNYGYTF,TGCGCCAGCAGCCAGAAGGGGCAAAGTAACTATGGCTACACCTTC
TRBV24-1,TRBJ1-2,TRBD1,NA,CATSDHYRGEGYGYTF,TGTGCCACCAGTGATCACTACAGGGGGGAGGGCTATGGCTACACCTTC
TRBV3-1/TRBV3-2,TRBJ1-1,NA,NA,CASSQDTGSEAFF,TGTGCCAGCAGCCAAGATACGGGGTCTGAAGCTTTCTTT